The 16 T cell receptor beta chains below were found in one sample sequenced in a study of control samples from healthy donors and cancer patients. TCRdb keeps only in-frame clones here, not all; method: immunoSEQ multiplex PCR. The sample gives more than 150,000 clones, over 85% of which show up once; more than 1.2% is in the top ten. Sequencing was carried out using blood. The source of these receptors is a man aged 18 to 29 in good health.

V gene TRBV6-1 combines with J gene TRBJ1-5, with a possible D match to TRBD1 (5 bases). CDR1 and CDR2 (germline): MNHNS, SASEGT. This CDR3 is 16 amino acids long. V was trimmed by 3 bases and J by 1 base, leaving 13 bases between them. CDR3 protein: CASSEVPGMSNQPQHF. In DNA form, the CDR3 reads TGTGCCAGCAGTGAGGTCCCAGGGATGAGCAATCAGCCCCAGCATTTT.

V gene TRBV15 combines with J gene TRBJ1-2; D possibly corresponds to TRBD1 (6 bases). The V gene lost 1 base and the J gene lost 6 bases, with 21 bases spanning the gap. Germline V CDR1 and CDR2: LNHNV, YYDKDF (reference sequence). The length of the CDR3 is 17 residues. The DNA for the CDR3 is TGTGCCACCAGCAGAGTATTGTATTCAGGGGTGACGAATGGCTACACCTTC. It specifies CATSRVLYSGVTNGYTF. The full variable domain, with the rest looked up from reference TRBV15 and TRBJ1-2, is DAMVIQNPRYQVTQFGKPVTLSCSQTLNHNVMYWYQQKSSQAPKLLFHYYDKDFNNEADTPDNFQSRRPNTSFCFLDIRSPGLGDTAMYLCATSRVLYSGVTNGYTFGSGTRLTVV.

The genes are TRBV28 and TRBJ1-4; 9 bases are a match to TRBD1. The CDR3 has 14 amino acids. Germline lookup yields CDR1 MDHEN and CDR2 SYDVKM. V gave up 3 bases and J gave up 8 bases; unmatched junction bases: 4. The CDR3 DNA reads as TGTGCCAGCAGTTTCCCGGACAGGGGAGAAAAACTGTTTTTT. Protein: CASSFPDRGEKLFF.

CDR3 bases: TGTGCCAGCAGCCCTATAGGGGGGGTTATAGGCTACGAGCAGTACTTC. Protein: CASSPIGGVIGYEQYF. The J gene is TRBJ2-7, the V gene TRBV7-6; D is perhaps TRBD2 (7 bases). Germline CDR1 and CDR2: SGHVS and FNYEAQ. This CDR3 has 16 residues. Trimming stripped 5 bases from V and 3 bases from J, with 20 bases between.

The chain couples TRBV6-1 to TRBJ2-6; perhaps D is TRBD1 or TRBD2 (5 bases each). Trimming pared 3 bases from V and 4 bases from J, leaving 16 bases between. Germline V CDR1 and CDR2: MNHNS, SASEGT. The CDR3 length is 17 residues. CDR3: CASSEQVPGHGANVLTF. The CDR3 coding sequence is TGTGCCAGCAGTGAGCAGGTACCGGGGCACGGGGCCAACGTCCTGACTTTC.

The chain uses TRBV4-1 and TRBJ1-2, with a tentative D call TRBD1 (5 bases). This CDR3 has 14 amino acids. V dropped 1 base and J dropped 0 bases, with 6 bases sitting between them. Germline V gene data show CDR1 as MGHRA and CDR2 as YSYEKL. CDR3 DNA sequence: TGCGCCAGCAGCCAAGGCAGGGCTAACTATGGCTACACCTTC. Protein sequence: CASSQGRANYGYTF.

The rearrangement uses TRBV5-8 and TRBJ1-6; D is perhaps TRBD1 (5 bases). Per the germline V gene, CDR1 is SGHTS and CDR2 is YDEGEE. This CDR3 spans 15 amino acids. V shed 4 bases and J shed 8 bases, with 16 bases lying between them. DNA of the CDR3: TGTGCCAGCAGCATAAGTAGGGTAGGGGATTCACCCCTCCACTTT. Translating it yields CASSISRVGDSPLHF.

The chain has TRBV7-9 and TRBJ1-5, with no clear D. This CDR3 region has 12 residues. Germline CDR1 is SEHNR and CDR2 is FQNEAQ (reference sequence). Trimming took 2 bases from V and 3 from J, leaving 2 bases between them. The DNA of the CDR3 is TGTGCCAGCAGCTTAATCAATCAGCCCCAGCATTTT. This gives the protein CASSLINQPQHF.

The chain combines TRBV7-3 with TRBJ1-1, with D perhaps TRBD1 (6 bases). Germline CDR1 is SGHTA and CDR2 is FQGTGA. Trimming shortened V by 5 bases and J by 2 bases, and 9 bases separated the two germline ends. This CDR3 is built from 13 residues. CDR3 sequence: CASSVQGNTEAFF. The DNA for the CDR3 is TGTGCCAGCAGCGTACAGGGAAACACTGAAGCTTTCTTT.

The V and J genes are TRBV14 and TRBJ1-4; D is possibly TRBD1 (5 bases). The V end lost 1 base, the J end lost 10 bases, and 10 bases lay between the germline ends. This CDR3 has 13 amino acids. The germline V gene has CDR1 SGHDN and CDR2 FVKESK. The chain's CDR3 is CASSQGARGKLFF. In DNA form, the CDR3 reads TGTGCCAGCAGCCAAGGGGCGAGGGGAAAACTGTTTTTT.

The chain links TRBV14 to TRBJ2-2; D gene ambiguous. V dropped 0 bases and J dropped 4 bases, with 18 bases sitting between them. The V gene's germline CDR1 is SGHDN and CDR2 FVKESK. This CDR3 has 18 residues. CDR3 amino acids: CASSQDSSDAPVTGELFF. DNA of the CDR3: TGTGCCAGCAGCCAAGATTCGTCGGACGCGCCGGTCACCGGGGAGCTGTTTTTT.

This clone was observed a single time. CDR3 region: CASSAEGQPQHF. CDR3 DNA sequence: TGTGCCAGCAGTGCCGAGGGTCAGCCCCAGCATTTT. The J gene is TRBJ1-5, the V gene TRBV2; D call uncertain. Germline assignment: CDR1 SNHLY and CDR2 FYNNEI. V was pared by 4 bases and J by 6 bases, with 7 bases between. CDR3 length: 12 residues.

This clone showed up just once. The CDR3 DNA sequence: TGCGCCAGCAGCTCCCTAGCGGGGGGGCAAGGGGAGCTGTTTTTT. Amino acid sequence: CASSSLAGGQGELFF. The rearrangement joins TRBV5-1 to TRBJ2-2; TRBD2 matches 12 bases. With 3 bases clipped from V and 8 bases from J, the junction kept 5 bases outside the gene matches. This CDR3 contains 15 residues. In germline, CDR1 is SGHRS, CDR2 YFSETQ.

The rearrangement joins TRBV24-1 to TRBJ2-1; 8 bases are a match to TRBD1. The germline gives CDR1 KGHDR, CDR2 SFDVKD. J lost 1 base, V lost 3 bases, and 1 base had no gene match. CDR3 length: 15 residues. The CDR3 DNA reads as TGTGCCACCAGTGATCGGACAGGGTCCTACAATGAGCAGTTCTTC. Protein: CATSDRTGSYNEQFF.

Written as DNA, the CDR3 is TGTGCCAGCCAGGGGGCCAGAAATCAGCCCCAGCATTTT. It is translated as CASQGARNQPQHF. V is TRBV6-5 and J is TRBJ1-5; TRBD1 agrees at 8 bases. The CDR3 extends over 13 amino acids. Germline V gene sequence: CDR1 MNHEY, CDR2 SVGAGI. J gave up 4 bases and V 8 bases, and 4 bases lay outside the gene matches.

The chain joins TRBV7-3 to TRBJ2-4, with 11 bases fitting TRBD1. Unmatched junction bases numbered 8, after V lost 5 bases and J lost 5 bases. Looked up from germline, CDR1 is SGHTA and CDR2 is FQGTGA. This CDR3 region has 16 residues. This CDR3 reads CASSQGQGALQNIQYF. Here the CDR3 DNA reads TGTGCCAGCAGCCAAGGACAGGGGGCCCTCCAAAACATTCAGTACTTC.